Below, 15 T cell receptor beta chains from the same sample are listed, as sequenced in a study of blood T cells in healthy people across ages. Together with a sample-barcoded 5' primer, a J-beta primer mix was included in a second PCR lasting 7 to 11 cycles. TCRdb analysed the 5' RACE reads with MiXCR anew, one entry per CDR3 protein. The sample includes about 670,000 distinct CDR3 sequences, approximately 52% of them seen just once. Sequencing input: blood. Source of these receptors: a woman older than 75 in good health.

In nucleotides, the CDR3 is TGTGCCAGCAGCTACCCCTACTCTAGCGGGGGACCTAACAATGAGCAGTTCTTC. Translating it yields CASSYPYSSGGPNNEQFF. The gene calls are TRBV7-9 and TRBJ2-1, with 10 nucleotides matching TRBD2. The CDR3 loop spans 18 amino acids. The V gene's germline CDR1 is SEHNR and CDR2 FQNEAQ (reference sequence). After removal of 4 bases from V and 5 bases from J, the junction contained 14 bases not matched to a gene.

CDR3 region: CASRPDWQETQYF. The DNA for the CDR3 is TGTGCCAGCAGGCCGGACTGGCAAGAGACCCAGTACTTC. The chain recombines TRBV6-6 with TRBJ2-5; the D gene is possibly TRBD2 (5 bases). Trimming removed 6 bases at V and 2 bases at J, with 10 bases between. The germline V gene has CDR1 MNHNY and CDR2 SVGAGI (reference sequence). The CDR3 loop spans 13 amino acids.

Ten or more counts support this clonotype. V is TRBV5-1 and J is TRBJ2-1; no clear D gene. CDR1 and CDR2 (germline): SGHRS, YFSETQ. The CDR3 contains 13 residues. Trimming left V 2 bases short and J 4 bases short, with 7 bases between. CDR3 sequence (DNA): TGCGCCAGCAGCTTCCGACAATACAATGAGCAGTTCTTC. It specifies CASSFRQYNEQFF.

The chain combines TRBV12-3 or TRBV12-4 with TRBJ2-3, with 13 nucleotides matching TRBD2. The V gene end was trimmed by 2 bases and the J gene end by 10 bases; junction bases not matched to a gene: 15. The CDR3 length is 18 residues. The CDR3 reads CASSLTTSGRPLHSAQYF. The CDR3, as DNA: TGTGCCAGCAGTTTAACGACTAGCGGGAGGCCCCTGCACAGTGCGCAGTATTTT.

The rearrangement links TRBV7-9 to TRBJ1-1; no clear D. The CDR3 has 12 amino acids. V was pared by 4 bases and J by 5 bases, with 8 bases between. CDR1 SEHNR and CDR2 FQNEAQ come from the germline V gene (reference sequence). The DNA for the CDR3 is TGTGCCAGCAGCTACAAATCGACTGAAGCTTTCTTT. Encoded protein: CASSYKSTEAFF. The full variable domain, with the rest looked up from reference TRBV7-9 and TRBJ1-1, is DTGVSQNPRHKITKRGQNVTFRCDPISEHNRLYWYRQTLGQGPEFLTYFQNEAQLEKSRLLSDRFSAERPKGSFSTLEIQRTEQGDSAMYLCASSYKSTEAFFGQGTRLTVV.

In this sample, this clonotype turned up many times. CDR3 in amino acids: CASSVDGSPYEQYF. In DNA form, the CDR3 reads TGTGCCAGCAGCGTAGATGGAAGTCCCTACGAGCAGTACTTC. This chain joins TRBV9 and TRBJ2-7, with D hard to call. The CDR3 covers 14 residues. V was trimmed by 0 bases and J by 2 bases, leaving 9 bases between them. Germline assignment: CDR1 SGDLS and CDR2 YYNGEE.

This clonotype turned up a few times. This chain connects TRBV20-1 to TRBJ2-2, with D maybe TRBD2 (5 bases). The CDR3 runs to 14 residues. Trimming removed 3 bases from V and 3 bases from J, with 11 bases in between. Germline CDR1 and CDR2: DFQATT and SNEGSKA (reference sequence). Here the CDR3 reads CSARNWEYTGELFF. CDR3 in DNA: TGCAGTGCTAGGAATTGGGAGTACACCGGGGAGCTGTTTTTT.

The chain joins TRBV28 to TRBJ2-7; 12 nucleotides agree with TRBD1. There are 14 residues in the CDR3. After removal of 3 bases from V and 8 bases from J, the junction contained 5 bases not matched to a gene. Germline CDR1 reads MDHEN; CDR2 reads SYDVKM. For the CDR3, the DNA is TGTGCCAGCAGTTTGGGGACAGGGGGCGCAAAGCAGTACTTC. It yields the protein CASSLGTGGAKQYF.

This sequence joins TRBV5-1 and TRBJ1-6; D is unresolved. Trimming shortened V by 1 base and J by 9 bases, and 17 bases separated the two germline ends. The CDR3 consists of 16 residues. Germline-derived CDR1 and CDR2 are SGHRS and YFSETQ. CDR3 protein: CASSLTVPSGGSPLHF. CDR3 coding DNA: TGCGCCAGCAGCTTGACGGTTCCATCGGGAGGTTCACCCCTCCACTTT.

This clonotype occurred many times. This sequence joins TRBV28 and TRBJ2-1; TRBD2 aligns across 10 bases. This CDR3 comprises 15 residues. Trimming took 8 bases from V and 0 from J; bases not matched to a gene: 4. Germline V gene lookup returns CDR1 MDHEN and CDR2 SYDVKM. The CDR3 DNA reads TGTGCCAGCGGGTCTAGCGGGAGCTCCTACAATGAGCAGTTCTTC. Translation gives CASGSSGSSYNEQFF.

Notes on this clonotype: This could be a read error, since a much larger clone is one nucleotide away. The chain links TRBV9 to TRBJ1-2; D remains ambiguous. This CDR3 has 13 residues. Germline V gene lookup returns CDR1 SGDLS and CDR2 YYNGEE. CDR3 in amino acids: CTSSVVGVGGYTF. For the CDR3, the DNA is TGTACCAGCAGCGTAGTCGGGGTTGGCGGCTACACCTTC.

The chain has TRBV10-3 and TRBJ2-5, with a possible D match to TRBD2 (5 bases). The CDR3 totals 13 residues. Germline-derived CDR1 and CDR2 are ENHRY and SYGVKD. The V end was cut by 2 bases, the J end by 7 bases, with 11 bases between. CDR3 in amino acids: CAISEGLGGTQYF. The DNA of the CDR3 is TGTGCCATCAGTGAGGGACTTGGTGGGACCCAGTACTTC.

Concerning this clonotype: A much larger clone lies a single base off, so this may be a read error. The chain has TRBV27 and TRBJ2-5; D unresolved. Gene TRBJ2-7 matches the end of the DNA better, so the J call may be wrong. This CDR3 region has 13 residues. Germline-derived CDR1 and CDR2 are MNHEY and SMNVEV (reference sequence). CDR3 residues: CASSSPNYCEQYF. CDR3 nucleotides: TGTGCCAGCAGTTCCCCCAACTACTGCGAGCAGTACTTC.

A remark on this clonotype: A read error may explain this, as a much larger clone is one base away. This chain links TRBV3-1 with TRBJ2-6, with D possibly matching TRBD1 (5 bases). CDR1 is LGHDT, CDR2 YNNKEL, per germline (reference sequence). The CDR3 totals 16 residues. The CDR3 region has the DNA TGTGCCAGCAGCCTTTCTACAGGCTCTGGGACCAACGTCCTGACTTTC. Its translation: CASSLSTGSGTNVLTF.

The table lists this clonotype with many counts. This chain uses TRBV7-9 with TRBJ2-3; 8 bases map to TRBD2. This CDR3 spans 15 amino acids. Germline trimming cut 1 base from V and 2 bases from J; bases unmatched to any gene: 2. Germline V gene sequence: CDR1 SEHNR, CDR2 FQNEAQ (reference sequence). CDR3 DNA sequence: TGTGCCAGCAGCTTAGGGCGGGGGGCCACAGATACGCAGTATTTT. Its protein product is CASSLGRGATDTQYF.